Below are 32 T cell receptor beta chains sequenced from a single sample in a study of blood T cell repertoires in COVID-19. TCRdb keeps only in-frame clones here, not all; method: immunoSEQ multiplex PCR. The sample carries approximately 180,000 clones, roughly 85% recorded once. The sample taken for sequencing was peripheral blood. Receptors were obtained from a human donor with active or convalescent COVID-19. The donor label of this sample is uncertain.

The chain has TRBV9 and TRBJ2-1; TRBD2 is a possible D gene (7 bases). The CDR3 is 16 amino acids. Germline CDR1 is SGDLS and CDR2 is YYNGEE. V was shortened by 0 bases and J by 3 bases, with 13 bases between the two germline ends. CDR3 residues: CASSVATGGHYNEQFF. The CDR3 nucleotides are TGTGCCAGCAGCGTAGCTACCGGGGGGCACTACAATGAGCAGTTCTTC.

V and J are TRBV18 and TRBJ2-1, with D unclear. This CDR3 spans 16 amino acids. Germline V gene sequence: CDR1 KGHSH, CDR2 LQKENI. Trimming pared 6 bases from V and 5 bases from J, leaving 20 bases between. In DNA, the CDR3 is TGTGCCAGCTCGTCTGTGGGCCATTTGGGTGACAATGAGCAGTTCTTC. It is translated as CASSSVGHLGDNEQFF. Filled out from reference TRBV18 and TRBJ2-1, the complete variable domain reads NAGVMQNPRHLVRRRGQEARLRCSPMKGHSHVYWYRQLPEEGLKFMVYLQKENIIDESGMPKERFSAEFPKEGPSILRIQQVVRGDSAAYFCASSSVGHLGDNEQFFGPGTRLTVL.

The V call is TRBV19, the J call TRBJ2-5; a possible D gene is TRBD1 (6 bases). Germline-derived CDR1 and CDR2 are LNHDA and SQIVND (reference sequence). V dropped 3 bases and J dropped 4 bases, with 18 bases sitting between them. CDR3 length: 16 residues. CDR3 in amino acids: CASSIEDSSYRETQYF. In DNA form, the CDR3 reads TGTGCCAGTAGTATCGAGGACAGCAGCTATCGAGAGACCCAGTACTTC.

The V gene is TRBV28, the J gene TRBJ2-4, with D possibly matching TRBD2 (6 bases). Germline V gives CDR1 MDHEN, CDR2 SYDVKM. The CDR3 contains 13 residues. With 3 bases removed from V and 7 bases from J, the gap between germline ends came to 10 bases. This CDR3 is CASSFGGGNIQYF. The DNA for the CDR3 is TGTGCCAGCAGTTTCGGGGGTGGTAACATTCAGTACTTC.

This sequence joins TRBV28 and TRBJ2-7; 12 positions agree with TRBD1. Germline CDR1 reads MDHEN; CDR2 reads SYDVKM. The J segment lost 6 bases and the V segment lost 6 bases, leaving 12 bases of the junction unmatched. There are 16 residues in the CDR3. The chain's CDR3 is CASSPTPGQGAIEQYF. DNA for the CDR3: TGTGCCAGCAGCCCGACTCCGGGACAGGGGGCTATCGAGCAGTACTTC.

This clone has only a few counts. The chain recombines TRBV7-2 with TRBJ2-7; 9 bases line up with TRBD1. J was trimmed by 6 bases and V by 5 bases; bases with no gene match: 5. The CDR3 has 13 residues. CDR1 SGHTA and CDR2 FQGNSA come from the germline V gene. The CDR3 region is CASSAYRGLEQYF. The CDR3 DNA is TGTGCCAGCAGCGCCTACAGGGGGCTCGAGCAGTACTTC.

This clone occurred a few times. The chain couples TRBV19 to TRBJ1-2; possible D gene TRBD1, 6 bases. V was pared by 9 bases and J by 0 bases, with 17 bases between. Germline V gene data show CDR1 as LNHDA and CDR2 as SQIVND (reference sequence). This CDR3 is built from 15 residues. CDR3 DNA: TGTGCCAGCGGTATCGGGGGGCATACTAACTATGGCTACACCTTC. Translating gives CASGIGGHTNYGYTF.

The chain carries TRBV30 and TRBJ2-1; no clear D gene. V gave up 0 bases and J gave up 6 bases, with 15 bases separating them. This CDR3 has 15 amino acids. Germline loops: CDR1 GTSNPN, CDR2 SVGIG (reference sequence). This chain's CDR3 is CAWSVGATRGNEQFF. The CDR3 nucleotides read TGTGCCTGGAGTGTCGGCGCGACTCGAGGCAATGAGCAGTTCTTC. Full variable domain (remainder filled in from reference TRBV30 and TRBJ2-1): SQTIHQWPATLVQPVGSPLSLECTVEGTSNPNLYWYRQAAGRGLQLLFYSVGIGQISSEVPQNLSASRPQDRQFILSSKKLLLSDSGFYLCAWSVGATRGNEQFFGPGTRLTVL.

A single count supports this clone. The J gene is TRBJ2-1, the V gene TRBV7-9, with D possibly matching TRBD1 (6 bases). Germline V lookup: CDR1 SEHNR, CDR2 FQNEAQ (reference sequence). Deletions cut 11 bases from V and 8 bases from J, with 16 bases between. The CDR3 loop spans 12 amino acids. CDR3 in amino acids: CAGGGKGDEQFF. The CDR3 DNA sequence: TGTGCCGGAGGAGGAAAGGGGGATGAGCAGTTCTTC. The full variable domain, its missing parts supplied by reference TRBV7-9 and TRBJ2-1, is DTGVSQNPRHKITKRGQNVTFRCDPISEHNRLYWYRQTLGQGPEFLTYFQNEAQLEKSRLLSDRFSAERPKGSFSTLEIQRTEQGDSAMYLCAGGGKGDEQFFGPGTRLTVL.

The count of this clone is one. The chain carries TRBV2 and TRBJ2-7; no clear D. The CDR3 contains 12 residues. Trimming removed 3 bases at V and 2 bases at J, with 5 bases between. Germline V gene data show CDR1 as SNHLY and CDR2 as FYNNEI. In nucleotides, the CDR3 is TGTGCCAGCAGTGACCCTCCCTACGAGCAGTACTTC. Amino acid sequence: CASSDPPYEQYF.

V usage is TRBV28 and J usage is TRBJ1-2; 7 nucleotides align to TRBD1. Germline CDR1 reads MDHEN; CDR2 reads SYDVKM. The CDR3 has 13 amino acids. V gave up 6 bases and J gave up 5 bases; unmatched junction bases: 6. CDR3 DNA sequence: TGTGCCAGCAGCCAGACAGGGAGTTATGGCTACACCTTC. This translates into CASSQTGSYGYTF.

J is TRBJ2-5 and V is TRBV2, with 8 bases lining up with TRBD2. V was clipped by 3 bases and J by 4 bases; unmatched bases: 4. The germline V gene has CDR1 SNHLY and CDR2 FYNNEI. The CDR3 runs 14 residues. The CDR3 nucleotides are TGTGCCAGCAGTGATTTGGCGGGGGGAGAGACCCAGTACTTC. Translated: CASSDLAGGETQYF.

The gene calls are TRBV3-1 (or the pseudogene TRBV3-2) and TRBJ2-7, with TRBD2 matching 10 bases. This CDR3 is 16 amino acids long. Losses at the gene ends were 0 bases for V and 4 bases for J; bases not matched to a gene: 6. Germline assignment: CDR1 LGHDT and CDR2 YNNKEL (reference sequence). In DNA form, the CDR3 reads TGTGCCAGCAGCCAAGAACCAAGCGGGAGGGTTTACGAGCAGTACTTC. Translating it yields CASSQEPSGRVYEQYF.

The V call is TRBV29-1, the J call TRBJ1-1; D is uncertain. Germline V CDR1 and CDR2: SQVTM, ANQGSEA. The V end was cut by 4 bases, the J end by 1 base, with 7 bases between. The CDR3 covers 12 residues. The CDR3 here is CSVAGENTEAFF. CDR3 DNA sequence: TGCAGCGTTGCCGGGGAGAACACTGAAGCTTTCTTT.

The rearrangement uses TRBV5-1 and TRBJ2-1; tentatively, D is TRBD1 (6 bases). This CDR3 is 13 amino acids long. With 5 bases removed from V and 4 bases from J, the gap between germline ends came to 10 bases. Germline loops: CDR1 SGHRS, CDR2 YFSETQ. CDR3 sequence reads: CASRLQGYNEQFF. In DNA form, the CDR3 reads TGCGCCAGCAGACTTCAGGGGTACAATGAGCAGTTCTTC.

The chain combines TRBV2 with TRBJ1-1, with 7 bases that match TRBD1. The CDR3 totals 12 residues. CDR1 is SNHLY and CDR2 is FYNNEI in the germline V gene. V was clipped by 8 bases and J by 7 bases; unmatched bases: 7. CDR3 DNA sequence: TGTGCCAGCTCAGGGGGGAACGGTGAAGCTTTCTTT. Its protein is CASSGGNGEAFF.

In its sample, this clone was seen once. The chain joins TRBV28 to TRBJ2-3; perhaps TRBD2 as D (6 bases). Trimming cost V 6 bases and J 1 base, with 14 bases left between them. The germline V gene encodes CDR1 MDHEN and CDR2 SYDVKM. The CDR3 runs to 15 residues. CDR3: CASRGLIGRTDTQYF. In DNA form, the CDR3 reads TGTGCCAGCAGAGGACTAATCGGGCGCACAGATACGCAGTATTTT.

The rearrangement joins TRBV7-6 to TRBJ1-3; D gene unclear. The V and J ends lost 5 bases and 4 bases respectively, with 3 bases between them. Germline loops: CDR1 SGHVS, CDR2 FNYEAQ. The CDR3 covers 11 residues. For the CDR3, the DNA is TGTGCCAGCAGCGTAGGAAACACCATATATTTT. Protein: CASSVGNTIYF.

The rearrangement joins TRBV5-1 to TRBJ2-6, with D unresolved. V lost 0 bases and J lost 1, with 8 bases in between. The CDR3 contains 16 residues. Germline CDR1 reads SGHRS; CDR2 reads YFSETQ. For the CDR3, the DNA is TGCGCCAGCAGCTTGGTGCCCAGGTCTGGGGCCAACGTCCTGACTTTC. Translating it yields CASSLVPRSGANVLTF.

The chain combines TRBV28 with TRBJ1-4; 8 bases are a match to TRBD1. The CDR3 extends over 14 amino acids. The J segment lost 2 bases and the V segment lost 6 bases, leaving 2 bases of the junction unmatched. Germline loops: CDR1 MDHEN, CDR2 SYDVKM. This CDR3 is CASSRQGTNEKLFF. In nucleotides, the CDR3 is TGTGCCAGCAGCCGACAGGGGACTAATGAAAAACTGTTTTTT.

CDR3 coding DNA: TGCAGCGTCTTACTTTGGACGGGAGGCACTGAAGCTTTCTTT. This encodes CSVLLWTGGTEAFF. This chain joins TRBV29-1 and TRBJ1-1; D unclear. With 6 bases removed from V and 4 bases from J, the gap between germline ends came to 18 bases. The CDR3 extends over 14 amino acids. Germline values: CDR1 SQVTM, CDR2 ANQGSEA.

CDR3 coding DNA: TGCAGCACCTGGAGTGACTATGGCTACACCTTC. This sequence encodes CSTWSDYGYTF. The chain combines TRBV29-1 with TRBJ1-2, with D uncertain. Germline-derived CDR1 and CDR2 are SQVTM and ANQGSEA. The CDR3 totals 11 residues. V lost 8 bases, J lost 3 bases, and 10 bases lay in between.

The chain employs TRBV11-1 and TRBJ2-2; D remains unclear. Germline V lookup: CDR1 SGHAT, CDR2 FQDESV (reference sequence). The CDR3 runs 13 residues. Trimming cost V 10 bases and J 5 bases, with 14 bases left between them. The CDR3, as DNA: TGTGCCACCAAAAACATCCAGACCGGGGAGCTGTTTTTT. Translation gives CATKNIQTGELFF.

The CDR3 sequence is CASSIGLRRDEQYF. CDR3 DNA: TGTGCCAGTAGTATTGGGCTGCGGAGGGACGAGCAGTACTTC. This chain uses TRBV19 with TRBJ2-7, with D possibly TRBD2 on 6 matching bases. The CDR3 runs to 14 residues. Germline assignment: CDR1 LNHDA and CDR2 SQIVND (reference sequence). V was clipped by 3 bases and J by 5 bases, with 14 bases between them.

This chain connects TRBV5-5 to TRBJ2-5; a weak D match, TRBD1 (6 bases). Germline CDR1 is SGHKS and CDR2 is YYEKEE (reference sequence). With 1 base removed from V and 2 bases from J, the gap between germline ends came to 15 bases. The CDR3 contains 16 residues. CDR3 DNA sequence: TGTGCCAGCAGCTTGTCCCCACAGGGAAAACAAGAGACCCAGTACTTC. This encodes CASSLSPQGKQETQYF.

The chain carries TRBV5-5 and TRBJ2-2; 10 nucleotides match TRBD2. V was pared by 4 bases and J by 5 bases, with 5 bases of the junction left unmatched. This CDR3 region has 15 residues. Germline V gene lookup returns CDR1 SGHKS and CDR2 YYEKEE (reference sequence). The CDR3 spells CASSRLLAGTGELFF. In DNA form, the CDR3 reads TGTGCCAGCAGCCGCTTACTAGCGGGGACCGGGGAGCTGTTTTTT.

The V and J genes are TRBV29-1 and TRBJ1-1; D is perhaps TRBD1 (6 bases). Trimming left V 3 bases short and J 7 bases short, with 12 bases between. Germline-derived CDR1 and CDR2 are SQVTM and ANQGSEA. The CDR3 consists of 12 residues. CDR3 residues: CSVDYRVGEAFF. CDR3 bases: TGCAGCGTTGACTACAGGGTGGGTGAAGCTTTCTTT.

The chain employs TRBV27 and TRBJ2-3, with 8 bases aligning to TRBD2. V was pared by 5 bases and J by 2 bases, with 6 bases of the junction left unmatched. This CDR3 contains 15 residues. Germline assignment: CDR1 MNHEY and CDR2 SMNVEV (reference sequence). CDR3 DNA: TGTGCCAGCAGTCGGATAGCGGGAATCACAGATACGCAGTATTTT. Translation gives CASSRIAGITDTQYF.

The CDR3 sequence is CASSWDRKNTEAFF. The CDR3 DNA reads TGTGCCAGCAGTTGGGACAGAAAGAACACTGAAGCTTTCTTT. The rearrangement uses TRBV2 and TRBJ1-1; 7 bases are shared with TRBD1. CDR3 length: 14 amino acids. Germline CDR1 is SNHLY and CDR2 is FYNNEI. With V trimmed by 5 bases and J by 1 base, 4 bases remained unmatched.

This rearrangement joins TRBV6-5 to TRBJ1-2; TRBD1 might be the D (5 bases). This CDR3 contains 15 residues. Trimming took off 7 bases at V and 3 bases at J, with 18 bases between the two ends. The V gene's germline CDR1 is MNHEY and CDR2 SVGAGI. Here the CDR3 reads CASTWGQGNHYGYTF. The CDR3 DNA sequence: TGTGCCAGCACCTGGGGTCAGGGAAACCACTATGGCTACACCTTC.

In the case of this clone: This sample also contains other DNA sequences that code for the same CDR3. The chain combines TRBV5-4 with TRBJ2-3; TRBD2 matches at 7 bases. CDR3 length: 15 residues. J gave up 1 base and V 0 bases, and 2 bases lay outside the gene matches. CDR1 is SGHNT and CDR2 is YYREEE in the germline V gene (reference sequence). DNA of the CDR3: TGTGCCAGCAGCTTGGCGGGAGGCGGCACAGATACGCAGTATTTT. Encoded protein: CASSLAGGGTDTQYF.

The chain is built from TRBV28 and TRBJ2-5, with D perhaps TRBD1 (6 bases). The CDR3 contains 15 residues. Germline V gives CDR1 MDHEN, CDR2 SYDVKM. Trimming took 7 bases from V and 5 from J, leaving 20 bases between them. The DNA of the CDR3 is TGTGCCAGCACCCCAGGACAGCGGAGGTTCGAGACCCAGTACTTC. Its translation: CASTPGQRRFETQYF.